Each of the 11 T cell receptor beta chains below was sequenced from the same sample in a study of T cell changes during pregnancy in multiple sclerosis. The protocol was immunoSEQ multiplex PCR, while the TCRdb copy is restricted to in-frame clones and leaves out a portion. The sample carries roughly 40,000 clones, almost 95% recorded once. This specimen was CD4+ T cells from peripheral blood mononuclear cells, taken before pregnancy. These receptor sequences come from a female donor with multiple sclerosis, enrolled in a pregnancy study.

The CDR3 bases are TGTGCCAGCAGCAAATTGGCGTGGGCTAGCACAGATACGCAGTATTTT. Its protein product is CASSKLAWASTDTQYF. The V call is TRBV21-1, the J call TRBJ2-3; TRBD1 is the table's D call, not checked against the DNA. TRBV21-1 constitutes a pseudogene. The CDR3 spans 16 residues.

The chain combines TRBV5-4 with TRBJ2-2; 11 nucleotides align to TRBD2. From germline, CDR1 is SGHNT and CDR2 YYREEE (reference sequence). V gave up 0 bases and J gave up 8 bases; unmatched junction bases: 9. The CDR3 spans 17 residues. In nucleotides, the CDR3 is TGTGCCAGCAGCTTGGGAGCACTAGCGGGAGAGTCTGGGGAGCTGTTTTTT. It translates to CASSLGALAGESGELFF. Full variable domain (remainder filled in from reference TRBV5-4 and TRBJ2-2): ETGVTQSPTHLIKTRGQQVTLRCSSQSGHNTVSWYQQALGQGPQFIFQYYREEENGRGNFPPRFSGLQFPNYSSELNVNALELDDSALYLCASSLGALAGESGELFFGEGSRLTVL.

This chain connects TRBV2 to TRBJ2-2, with D tentatively TRBD1 (5 bases). Between the trimmed V and J ends, which lost 6 bases and 7 bases, there was a span of 6 bases. The germline CDR1 and CDR2 sequences are SNHLY and FYNNEI. The CDR3 loop spans 11 amino acids. The CDR3 DNA sequence: TGTGCCAGCAGAGGGGTCGGGGAGCTGTTTTTT. This translates into CASRGVGELFF.

This clone was recorded only once. This chain connects TRBV5-1 to TRBJ1-2, with D unresolved. V lost 2 bases, J lost 8 bases, and 13 bases lay in between. The germline V gene has CDR1 SGHRS and CDR2 YFSETQ. This CDR3 has 13 residues. CDR3 amino acids: CASSLEGAKGYTF. CDR3 bases: TGCGCCAGCAGCTTAGAGGGCGCGAAAGGCTACACCTTC.

In nucleotides, the CDR3 is TGTGCCAGCTCACCAAGAGGGGAGACCCAGTACTTC. Protein product: CASSPRGETQYF. The gene calls are TRBV18 and TRBJ2-5, with a tentative D call TRBD2 (5 bases). Germline CDR1 and CDR2: KGHSH and LQKENI. V lost 2 bases and J lost 5, with 6 bases in between. The CDR3 totals 12 residues. The full variable domain, its missing parts supplied by reference TRBV18 and TRBJ2-5, is NAGVMQNPRHLVRRRGQEARLRCSPMKGHSHVYWYRQLPEEGLKFMVYLQKENIIDESGMPKERFSAEFPKEGPSILRIQQVVRGDSAAYFCASSPRGETQYFGPGTRLLVL.

The J gene is TRBJ1-1, the V gene TRBV5-8, with D perhaps matching TRBD1 (5 bases). The germline CDR1 and CDR2 sequences are SGHTS and YDEGEE. CDR3 size: 14 residues. Trimming took 1 base from V and 2 from J, leaving 9 bases between them. The CDR3 DNA sequence: TGTGCCAGCAGCTTGAGGGGAACCAACACTGAAGCTTTCTTT. Its protein product is CASSLRGTNTEAFF.

This clone was detected only a few times. The chain employs TRBV29-1 and TRBJ2-1; 10 positions match TRBD1. The J segment lost 4 bases and the V segment lost 7 bases, leaving 10 bases of the junction unmatched. Germline CDR1 reads SQVTM; CDR2 reads ANQGSEA. The CDR3 is 15 residues long. CDR3 sequence: CSAVGGTGVYNEQFF. CDR3 bases: TGCAGCGCCGTAGGGGGGACAGGGGTTTACAATGAGCAGTTCTTC.

The CDR3 DNA reads as TGTGCCAGCAGTTTCGGGGGGGTGGCCACCGGGGAGCTGTTTTTT. Amino acid sequence: CASSFGGVATGELFF. This sequence joins TRBV28 and TRBJ2-2; 8 positions agree with TRBD2. Unmatched junction bases numbered 4, after V lost 3 bases and J lost 4 bases. Germline CDR1 reads MDHEN; CDR2 reads SYDVKM. CDR3 size: 15 residues. Full variable domain (missing parts from reference TRBV28 and TRBJ2-2): DVKVTQSSRYLVKRTGEKVFLECVQDMDHENMFWYRQDPGLGLRLIYFSYDVKMKEKGDIPEGYSVSREKKERFSLILESASTNQTSMYLCASSFGGVATGELFFGEGSRLTVL.

The CDR3 loop is CASSFGLAGGSYQETQYF. CDR3 DNA: TGCGCCAGCAGCTTTGGACTAGCGGGAGGTTCGTACCAAGAGACCCAGTACTTC. The chain links TRBV5-1 to TRBJ2-5, with TRBD2 matching over 14 bases. There are 18 residues in the CDR3. Germline V gene lookup returns CDR1 SGHRS and CDR2 YFSETQ. V shed 2 bases and J 0 bases; nucleotides not matched to a gene: 6.

The V gene is TRBV18, the J gene TRBJ1-5; 8 bases map to TRBD1. Germline V gene data show CDR1 as KGHSH and CDR2 as LQKENI. V trimming: 2 bases; J trimming: 1 base; junction bases outside the gene matches: 4. There are 16 residues in the CDR3. CDR3 DNA sequence: TGTGCCAGCTCACCATTGGGACAGGCCAGCAATCAGCCCCAGCATTTT. Translating gives CASSPLGQASNQPQHF.

J is TRBJ2-3 and V is TRBV28; the match to TRBD2 covers 10 bases. Trimming removed 8 bases from V and 3 bases from J; junction bases left unmatched: 14. CDR3 length equals 17 residues. Per the germline V gene, CDR1 is MDHEN and CDR2 is SYDVKM. The CDR3 here is CASPPSNLLAGTDTQYF. CDR3 sequence (DNA): TGTGCCAGCCCACCTAGCAATCTACTAGCGGGAACAGATACGCAGTATTTT.